This TCR beta chain emerged from a study of T cell changes during pregnancy in multiple sclerosis. Method: immunoSEQ multiplex PCR; TCRdb's copy keeps in-frame clones and lacks some. The table shows around 100,000 clones, with 80% to 95% occurring only once. The V and J ends lost 0 bases and 8 bases respectively, with 7 bases between them. The CDR3 covers 12 residues. CDR1 is LNHNV and CDR2 is YYDKDF in the germline V gene (reference sequence). Source: peripheral blood, taken in the third trimester of pregnancy. The origin of this receptor is a female donor with multiple sclerosis, enrolled in a pregnancy study. This chain joins TRBV15 and TRBJ1-1; perhaps TRBD1 as D (5 bases). CDR3 in amino acids: CATSRDRGEAFF. Here the CDR3 DNA reads TGTGCCACCAGCAGAGATAGGGGAGAAGCTTTCTTT.